The sequence of this TCR beta chain was determined in a study of T cell clonotyping in hematopoietic cell transplantation. Of note for this clone: Its antigen remains unknown.

Profiled with immunoSEQ multiplex PCR; TCRdb holds only in-frame clones, not every one. Among 25,000 to 30,000 clones, about 80% were seen once, and the ten largest hold 6% to 8%. Study findings and constraints: Recipient TCR diversity dropped after transplant; expanded clonotypes rose from day 30 to 180. Without cell sorting, CD4 versus CD8 contributions remain unresolved. Graft donor and pretransplant recipient Inverse Simpson Index values predicted broader posttransplant TCR diversity.

Time point of the sample: recipient sample about 28 days before transplant, after cytoreduction. Blood collection times were about day -28 and days 30, 100, 180 posttransplant. The V gene's germline CDR1 is MNHNS and CDR2 SASEGT. Trimming stripped 4 bases from V and 3 bases from J, with 9 bases between. This CDR3 spans 13 amino acids. V gene TRBV6-1 combines with J gene TRBJ1-1; D remains ambiguous. The receptor was isolated from a woman aged 25 to 39 with chronic myeloid leukemia. Some clones in this sample may be carry-over from other donors' samples. This material consisted of peripheral blood mononuclear cells, taken before stem cell transplant. The CDR3 DNA follows: TGTGCCAGCAGTGCAGCGATATACACTGAAGCTTTCTTT. As protein: CASSAAIYTEAFF.